A single sample gave rise to the 13 T cell receptor beta chains below, sequenced in a study of graft-versus-host responses after intestinal transplantation. Which antigens these TCRs recognize remains unknown. The assay was immunoSEQ multiplex PCR, and TCRdb's table has in-frame clones only and misses some. Of 80,000 to 100,000 clones listed, roughly nine tenths are singletons. The sequenced sample was unstimulated CD4+ T cells sorted from spleen or lymph node cells, obtained before transplant. Source of these receptors: a human donor who was the organ donor for an intestinal transplant.

This chain uses TRBV7-2 with TRBJ2-4; possibly TRBD2 for D (5 bases). Trimming removed 2 bases from V and 7 bases from J, with 12 bases in between. The germline CDR1 and CDR2 sequences are SGHTA and FQGNSA. The CDR3 is made up of 14 amino acids. The CDR3 is CASSLRKGSNIQYF. In DNA, the CDR3 is TGTGCCAGCAGCTTACGTAAAGGGAGCAACATTCAGTACTTC.

The V call is TRBV27, the J call TRBJ2-6; 10 positions agree with TRBD1. Germline values: CDR1 MNHEY, CDR2 SMNVEV (reference sequence). V lost 6 bases, J lost 2 bases, and 10 bases stayed unmatched. The length of the CDR3 is 18 residues. The CDR3 sequence is CASSPIWTGGAGANVLTF. For the CDR3, the DNA is TGTGCCAGCAGCCCAATTTGGACAGGGGGAGCTGGGGCCAACGTCCTGACTTTC.

This sequence joins TRBV7-2 and TRBJ2-7; the match to TRBD2 covers 8 bases. The CDR3 runs 16 residues. J was trimmed by 0 bases and V by 5 bases; bases with no gene match: 9. CDR1 and CDR2 from the germline V gene are SGHTA and FQGNSA. The CDR3 coding sequence is TGTGCCAGCAGCCGTCGGGGGGGGGAGAGCTCCTACGAGCAGTACTTC. Its translation is CASSRRGGESSYEQYF.

V usage is TRBV19 and J usage is TRBJ2-2; 9 bases fit TRBD2. This CDR3 spans 15 amino acids. V was pared by 9 bases and J by 6 bases, with 11 bases of the junction left unmatched. Germline V gene data show CDR1 as LNHDA and CDR2 as SQIVND (reference sequence). CDR3 loop: CASLGGASGAGELFF. DNA for the CDR3: TGTGCCAGCTTAGGGGGGGCTAGCGGGGCCGGGGAGCTGTTTTTT.

The V gene is TRBV7-2, the J gene TRBJ2-7, with 9 bases matching TRBD1. Germline CDR1 reads SGHTA; CDR2 reads FQGNSA. V trimming: 5 bases; J trimming: 7 bases; junction bases outside the gene matches: 3. The CDR3 sequence is 12 residues long. The CDR3 DNA follows: TGTGCCAGCAGCCCCGGGACAGGGGAGCAGTACTTC. This codes for CASSPGTGEQYF.

The chain combines TRBV2 with TRBJ2-2; TRBD2 agrees at 11 bases. CDR3 length equals 14 residues. Germline assignment: CDR1 SNHLY and CDR2 FYNNEI. V lost 8 bases and J lost 4; bases outside the gene matches: 3. In DNA, the CDR3 is TGTGCCAGCTACCTAGCGGGGGGCACCGGGGAGCTGTTTTTT. This translates into CASYLAGGTGELFF.

The V and J genes are TRBV4-1 and TRBJ1-6; TRBD1 matches 7 bases. The CDR3 runs to 16 residues. From germline, CDR1 is MGHRA and CDR2 YSYEKL. J was trimmed by 7 bases and V by 4 bases; bases with no gene match: 10. CDR3 in DNA: TGCGCCAGCAGCCTCACCCCGGGACAGCGGAATTCACCCCTCCACTTT. As protein: CASSLTPGQRNSPLHF.

The rearrangement uses TRBV7-2 and TRBJ2-1; the D gene is possibly TRBD2 (6 bases). The germline V gene has CDR1 SGHTA and CDR2 FQGNSA. V shed 1 base and J shed 0 bases, with 10 bases lying between them. The CDR3 runs to 16 residues. Here the CDR3 reads CASSLGAGPSYNEQFF. CDR3 DNA sequence: TGTGCCAGCAGCTTAGGGGCGGGACCCTCCTACAATGAGCAGTTCTTC.

The rearrangement joins TRBV16 to TRBJ2-7; tentative D call: TRBD1 (5 bases). CDR1 is KGHSY, CDR2 FQNENV, per germline. This CDR3 has 13 residues. Trimming left V 5 bases short and J 7 bases short, with 15 bases between. The CDR3 DNA follows: TGTGCCAGCAGCTTGACCGGGCAGGGAGAGCAGTACTTC. It translates to CASSLTGQGEQYF.

The V gene is TRBV20-1, the J gene TRBJ1-1; D gene uncertain. The CDR3 loop spans 11 amino acids. Germline CDR1 reads DFQATT; CDR2 reads SNEGSKA (reference sequence). V gave up 3 bases and J gave up 5 bases, with 7 bases separating them. CDR3 sequence: CSASGLTEAFF. The CDR3 region has the DNA TGCAGTGCTAGCGGGTTAACTGAAGCTTTCTTT.

The chain uses TRBV9 and TRBJ2-7; D remains unclear. Germline V gene lookup returns CDR1 SGDLS and CDR2 YYNGEE. Trimming cost V 0 bases and J 1 base, with 11 bases left between them. The CDR3 contains 15 residues. CDR3 nucleotide sequence: TGTGCCAGCAGCGTAGCGCCTAGTAGTTCCTACGAGCAGTACTTC. This codes for CASSVAPSSSYEQYF.

The chain uses TRBV7-9 and TRBJ1-3; TRBD1 is a possible D gene (6 bases). In germline, CDR1 is SEHNR, CDR2 FQNEAQ (reference sequence). The CDR3 is made up of 14 amino acids. Trimming pared 7 bases from V and 8 bases from J, leaving 18 bases between. The CDR3 bases are TGTGCCAGCACCCAGGGGCAGTACGCGTACACCATATATTTT. Translated: CASTQGQYAYTIYF.

This chain connects TRBV5-6 to TRBJ2-1; TRBD1 agrees at 9 bases. The CDR3 contains 15 residues. Germline lookup yields CDR1 SGHDT and CDR2 YYEEEE. V was clipped by 2 bases and J by 8 bases; unmatched bases: 8. The CDR3 region is CASSFFRTGVDEQFF. DNA for the CDR3: TGTGCCAGCAGCTTTTTCAGGACAGGGGTGGATGAGCAGTTCTTC.